The sequence of this T cell receptor beta chain was determined in a study of T cells in Graves' hyperthyroidism and ophthalmopathy. RNA transcripts served as the template for amplifying TCR beta CDR3 regions. Primed by the HTBI set, a first-round RT-PCR was run on the TCR CDR3. One entry per CDR3 protein results from TCRdb running MiXCR on the multiplex PCR reads. The sample shows about half a million distinct CDR3 sequences, approximately 23% of them seen only once. Per the germline V gene, CDR1 is GTSNPN and CDR2 is SVGIG (reference sequence). The V end lost 3 bases, the J end lost 1 base, and 9 bases lay between the germline ends. The CDR3 runs to 13 residues.

Sequencing input: blood. The J gene is TRBJ1-1, the V gene TRBV30; D perhaps matches TRBD1 (5 bases). The source is a woman in her 70s with Graves' ophthalmopathy. As DNA, the CDR3 is TGTGCCTGGAGGCGCGGGGGGAACACTGAAGCTTTCTTT. It is translated as CAWRRGGNTEAFF.